The 9 T cell receptor beta chains below come from one sample, sequenced in a study of read filtering for tumor transcriptome and immune sequencing. This library used roughly 370 ng RNA and molecular barcoded adaptors spanning alpha/delta and beta/gamma chains. MiXCR, applied by TCRdb to the reads, yields one record per CDR3 protein. This table has tens of thousands of distinct CDR3 sequences, approximately 15% appearing once. The specimen sequenced was a population of CD138-negative cells sorted from bone marrow. These receptors were taken from a donor at least 40 years old with multiple myeloma.

This clonotype was counted between two and nine times. The chain links TRBV5-1 to TRBJ2-1; D perhaps matches TRBD2 (6 bases). The CDR3 contains 11 residues. Trimming stripped 0 bases from V and 14 bases from J, with 9 bases between. Germline values: CDR1 SGHRS, CDR2 YFSETQ. The CDR3 DNA sequence: TGCGCCAGCAGCTTGGCCGGGGAGGAGTTCTTC. Its translation: CASSLAGEEFF.

This sequence joins TRBV12-3 or TRBV12-4 and TRBJ1-3, with D unresolved. The CDR3 consists of 13 residues. V lost 3 bases and J lost 1, with 4 bases in between. CDR3 nucleotides: TGTGCCAGCAGTTTTGGTTCTGGAAACACCATATATTTT. This encodes CASSFGSGNTIYF.

This clonotype was recorded many times. This chain connects TRBV6-5 to TRBJ2-1; tentatively, D is TRBD2 (5 bases). The CDR3 is made up of 12 amino acids. Germline CDR1 and CDR2: MNHEY and SVGAGI. V was pared by 3 bases and J by 6 bases, with 6 bases between. CDR3 in DNA: TGTGCCAGCAGTTATGGAGGCAATGAGCAGTTCTTC. It codes for CASSYGGNEQFF.

This clonotype appeared many times. This chain links TRBV5-5 with TRBJ2-1; perhaps TRBD2 as D (5 bases). The CDR3 consists of 15 residues. The germline V gene encodes CDR1 SGHKS and CDR2 YYEKEE (reference sequence). V lost 4 bases and J lost 6, with 17 bases in between. CDR3 sequence: CASSPPSLGANEQFF. The CDR3 bases are TGTGCCAGCAGCCCCCCTAGCCTTGGAGCCAATGAGCAGTTCTTC.

In the case of this clonotype: One base away lies a much larger clone, so this may be a sequencing read error. V gene TRBV7-9 combines with J gene TRBJ2-7; 10 bases match TRBD1. In germline, CDR1 is SEHNR, CDR2 FQNEAQ (reference sequence). Losses at the gene ends were 6 bases for V and 3 bases for J; bases not matched to a gene: 17. The CDR3 length is 18 residues. The CDR3 nucleotides read TGTGCCAGCAGTCACACGACAGGGGGCCTTATCCTCAACTACGAGCAGTACTTC. Encoded protein: CASSHTTGGLILNYEQYF. Complete variable domain (other parts from reference TRBV7-9 and TRBJ2-7): DTGVSQNPRHKITKRGQNVTFRCDPISEHNRLYWYRQTLGQGPEFLTYFQNEAQLEKSRLLSDRFSAERPKGSFSTLEIQRTEQGDSAMYLCASSHTTGGLILNYEQYFGPGTRLTVT.

In DNA, the CDR3 is TGTGCCAGCTCCCCTCAGGGAACGCCGAACACTGAAGCTTTCTTT. Its translation: CASSPQGTPNTEAFF. V usage is TRBV18 and J usage is TRBJ1-1, with D maybe TRBD1 (5 bases). This CDR3 contains 15 residues. The V end lost 6 bases, the J end lost 1 base, and 15 bases lay between the germline ends. Germline V gene data show CDR1 as KGHSH and CDR2 as LQKENI. The full variable domain, its missing parts supplied by reference TRBV18 and TRBJ1-1, is NAGVMQNPRHLVRRRGQEARLRCSPMKGHSHVYWYRQLPEEGLKFMVYLQKENIIDESGMPKERFSAEFPKEGPSILRIQQVVRGDSAAYFCASSPQGTPNTEAFFGQGTRLTVV.

This clonotype appeared many times. CDR3 sequence: CASSPYNPGLAGWWELFF. The CDR3 bases are TGTGCCAGCAGCCCATACAATCCGGGACTAGCGGGATGGTGGGAGCTGTTTTTT. The V and J genes are TRBV12-3 or TRBV12-4 and TRBJ2-2, with 13 bases fitting TRBD2. This CDR3 is 18 amino acids long. V lost 6 bases and J lost 9; bases outside the gene matches: 16.

This clonotype was seen at least ten times. An end of the junction does not agree with germline; a read error may underlie this. The V call is TRBV7-7, the J call TRBJ2-2; TRBD2 matches at 13 bases. CDR3 length: 16 residues. The V gene's germline CDR1 is SSHAT and CDR2 FNYEAQ (reference sequence). CDR3 in amino acids: CASSTRTSGSPGELFF. The CDR3 nucleotides read TGTGCTAGCAGCACCAGGACTAGCGGGAGCCCCGGGGAGCTGTTTTTT.

This clonotype was seen a few times. V and J are TRBV21-1 and TRBJ2-1; the D call in the table, TRBD1, was not verified against the DNA. TRBV21-1 is classified as a pseudogene. This CDR3 contains 18 residues. CDR3 amino acids: CASSIPGQGTVSYNEQFF. The CDR3 nucleotides read TGTGCCAGCAGTATCCCGGGACAGGGAACCGTCTCCTACAATGAGCAGTTCTTC.